This is a list of T cell receptor beta chains from one sample in a study of T-cell memory formation after mild COVID-19. TCRdb re-derived calls from the 5' RACE reads in MiXCR, one entry per CDR3 protein. This table has 400,000 to 500,000 distinct CDR3 sequences, roughly 18% appearing once. Sequenced sample: PBMCs or a T cell subset sorted from them (not recorded which). These TCRs come from a man between 18 and 29 years old who had mild COVID-19 (a few samples of this study predate the infection). Cell type and time point are not known. Both conserved end residues are part of each CDR3. Fields, in order: D gene, J gene, clone size, V gene, CDR3 DNA, CDR3 protein. D genes are given only for firm matches. Not all rows give a size; the values are once, few, many and, for expanded clones, a class.

NA	TRBJ2-2	few	TRBV14	TGTGCCAGCAGCATCCTGAACACCGGGGAGCTGTTTTTT	CASSILNTGELFF
NA	TRBJ1-1	NA	TRBV14	TGTGCCAGCAGCCAAGACTTTTTTGCTGGGGTGCCTGAAGCTTTCTTT	CASSQDFFAGVPEAFF
NA	TRBJ1-4	few	TRBV2	TGTGCCAGCCGTAGGTCGGGCCTAGAAGGTGAAAAACTGTTTTTT	CASRRSGLEGEKLFF
TRBD2	TRBJ2-1	NA	TRBV5-1	TGCGCCAGCAGCTTTAATAGCGGGGGGGCTTACAATGAGCAGTTCTTC	CASSFNSGGAYNEQFF
NA	TRBJ1-5	few	TRBV2	TGTGCCAGCAGTCCCCTTCGGGGTAACCCAAGACCCCAGCATTTT	CASSPLRGNPRPQHF
NA	TRBJ2-7	many	TRBV3-1	TGTGCCAGCAGCCTACAGGGTCCTTACGAGCAGTACTTC	CASSLQGPYEQYF
NA	TRBJ2-2	few	TRBV6-5	TGTGCCAGCATGGCGGACACCGGGGAGCTGTTTTTT	CASMADTGELFF
NA	TRBJ1-6	NA	TRBV11-2	TGTGCCAGCACGATGAATAATTCACCCCTCCACTTT	CASTMNNSPLHF
NA	TRBJ2-5	few	TRBV20-1	TGCAGTGCTAGTTCTCTAGGTCCAGAGACCCAGTACTTC	CSASSLGPETQYF
NA	TRBJ1-2	NA	TRBV7-9	TGTGCCAGCAGCTCCGGGGGGCCCTCTAACTATGGCTACACCTTC	CASSSGGPSNYGYTF
NA	TRBJ1-3	few	TRBV7-8	TGTGCCAGCAGCCCTATTACAGGGACTGGAAACACCATATATTTT	CASSPITGTGNTIYF
TRBD1	TRBJ2-2	NA	TRBV9	TGTGCCAGCAGCGCCCAGGCGACAGGGGGACACACCGGGGAGCTGTTTTTT	CASSAQATGGHTGELFF
NA	TRBJ1-5	few	TRBV20-1	TGCAGTGCCCCGGACATCTCAGGGAATCAGCCCCAGCATTTT	CSAPDISGNQPQHF
NA	TRBJ1-6	few	TRBV7-8	TGTGCCAGCAGCTTAGGAACCGGCGGCGGGGGGGCCCTCCACTTT	CASSLGTGGGGALHF
NA	TRBJ1-1	few	TRBV7-2	TGTGCCAGCAGCTACCTAGGGGGGAACACTGAAGCTTTCTTT	CASSYLGGNTEAFF
NA	TRBJ1-1	few	TRBV6-5	TGTGCCAGCAGTTACAAGGGGTCAGCTTTCTTT	CASSYKGSAFF
TRBD1	TRBJ2-5	few	TRBV12-3/TRBV12-4	TGTGCCAGCAGCCCATACAGGGGGCAAGAGACCCAGTACTTC	CASSPYRGQETQYF